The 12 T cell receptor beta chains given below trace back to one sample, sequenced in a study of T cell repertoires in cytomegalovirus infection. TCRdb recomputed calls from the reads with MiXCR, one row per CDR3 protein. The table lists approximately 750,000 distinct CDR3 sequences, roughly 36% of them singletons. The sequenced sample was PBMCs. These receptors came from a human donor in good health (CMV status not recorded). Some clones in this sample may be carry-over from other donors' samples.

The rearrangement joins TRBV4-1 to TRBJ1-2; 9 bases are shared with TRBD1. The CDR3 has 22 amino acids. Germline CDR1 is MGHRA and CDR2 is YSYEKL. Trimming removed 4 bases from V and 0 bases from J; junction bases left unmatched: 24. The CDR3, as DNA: TGCGCCAGCAGCCGCGCCGGGACAGGGTCGCCTCAGCCCTCCGTCCCTAACTATGGCTACACCTTC. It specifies CASSRAGTGSPQPSVPNYGYTF.

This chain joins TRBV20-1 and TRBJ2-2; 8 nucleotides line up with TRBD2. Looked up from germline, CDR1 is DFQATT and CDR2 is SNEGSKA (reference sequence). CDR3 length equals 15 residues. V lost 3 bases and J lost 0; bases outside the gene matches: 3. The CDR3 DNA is TGCAGTGCTAGTCGGGAGGGTACGAACACCGGGGAGCTGTTTTTT. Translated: CSASREGTNTGELFF.

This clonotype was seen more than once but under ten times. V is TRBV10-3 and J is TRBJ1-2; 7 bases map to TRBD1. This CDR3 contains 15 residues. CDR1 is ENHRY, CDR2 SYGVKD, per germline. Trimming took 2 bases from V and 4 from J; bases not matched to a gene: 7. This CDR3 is CAISEVDRAAYGYTF. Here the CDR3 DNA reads TGTGCCATCAGTGAGGTCGACAGGGCAGCCTATGGCTACACCTTC.

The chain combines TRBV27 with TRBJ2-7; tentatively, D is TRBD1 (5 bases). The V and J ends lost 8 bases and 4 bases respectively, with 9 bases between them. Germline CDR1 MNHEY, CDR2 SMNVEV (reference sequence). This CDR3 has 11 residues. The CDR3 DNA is TGTGCCAGCTGGGGCAGATACGAGCAGTACTTC. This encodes CASWGRYEQYF.

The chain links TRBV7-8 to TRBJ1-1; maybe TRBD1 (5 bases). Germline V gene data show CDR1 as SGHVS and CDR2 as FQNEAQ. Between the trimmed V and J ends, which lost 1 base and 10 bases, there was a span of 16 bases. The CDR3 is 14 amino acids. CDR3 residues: CASSLGSRERGAFF. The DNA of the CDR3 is TGTGCCAGCAGCTTAGGGAGCAGGGAACGTGGAGCTTTCTTT.

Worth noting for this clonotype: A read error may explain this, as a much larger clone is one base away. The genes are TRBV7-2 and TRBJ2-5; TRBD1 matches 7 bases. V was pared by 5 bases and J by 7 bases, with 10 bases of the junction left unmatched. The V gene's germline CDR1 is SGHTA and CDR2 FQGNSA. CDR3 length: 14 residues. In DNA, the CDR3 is TGTGCCAGCAGCCCCGGGGACAGAAAAGGGACCCAGTACTTC. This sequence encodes CASSPGDRKGTQYF.

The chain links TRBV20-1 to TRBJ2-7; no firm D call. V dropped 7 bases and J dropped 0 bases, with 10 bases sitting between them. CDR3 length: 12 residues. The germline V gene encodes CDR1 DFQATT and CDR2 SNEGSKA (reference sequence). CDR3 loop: CSGGSLSYEQYF. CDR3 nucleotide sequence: TGCAGTGGAGGATCACTCTCCTACGAGCAGTACTTC.

The DNA for the CDR3 is TGTGCCAGCAGTCGGGGGGCCTCTAGCGGGGGAGACAATGAGCAGTTCTTC. Encoded protein: CASSRGASSGGDNEQFF. This sequence joins TRBV12-3 or TRBV12-4 and TRBJ2-1, with 10 bases aligning to TRBD2. The CDR3 length is 17 residues. V shed 5 bases and J 5 bases; nucleotides not matched to a gene: 12.

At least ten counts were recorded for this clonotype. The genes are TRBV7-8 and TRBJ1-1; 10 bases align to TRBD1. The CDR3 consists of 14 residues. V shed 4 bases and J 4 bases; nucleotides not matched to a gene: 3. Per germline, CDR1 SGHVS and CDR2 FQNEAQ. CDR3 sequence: CASSSRTGGTEAFF. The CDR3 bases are TGTGCCAGCAGCTCCAGGACAGGGGGCACTGAAGCTTTCTTT.

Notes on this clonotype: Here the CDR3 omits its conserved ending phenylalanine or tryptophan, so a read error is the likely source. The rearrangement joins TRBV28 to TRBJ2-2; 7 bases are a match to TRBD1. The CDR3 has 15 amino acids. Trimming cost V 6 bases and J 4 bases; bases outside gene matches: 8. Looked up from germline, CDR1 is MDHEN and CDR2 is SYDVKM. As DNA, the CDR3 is TGTGCCAGCAGAGAAAGGGGGCGAATCACCGGGGAGCTGTTTTGT. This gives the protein CASRERGRITGELFC.

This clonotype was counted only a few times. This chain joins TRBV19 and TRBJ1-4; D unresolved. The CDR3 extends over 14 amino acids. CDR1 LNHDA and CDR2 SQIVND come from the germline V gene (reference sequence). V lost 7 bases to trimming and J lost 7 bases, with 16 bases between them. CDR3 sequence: CASTGRSSGEKLFF. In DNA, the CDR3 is TGTGCCAGTACCGGACGGAGCTCTGGTGAAAAACTGTTTTTT.

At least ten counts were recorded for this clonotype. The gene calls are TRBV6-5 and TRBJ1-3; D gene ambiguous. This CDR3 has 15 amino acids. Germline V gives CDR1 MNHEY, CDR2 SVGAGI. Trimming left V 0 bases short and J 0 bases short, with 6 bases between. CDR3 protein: CASSYSTSSGNTIYF. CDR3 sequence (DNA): TGTGCCAGCAGTTACTCGACTTCCTCTGGAAACACCATATATTTT.